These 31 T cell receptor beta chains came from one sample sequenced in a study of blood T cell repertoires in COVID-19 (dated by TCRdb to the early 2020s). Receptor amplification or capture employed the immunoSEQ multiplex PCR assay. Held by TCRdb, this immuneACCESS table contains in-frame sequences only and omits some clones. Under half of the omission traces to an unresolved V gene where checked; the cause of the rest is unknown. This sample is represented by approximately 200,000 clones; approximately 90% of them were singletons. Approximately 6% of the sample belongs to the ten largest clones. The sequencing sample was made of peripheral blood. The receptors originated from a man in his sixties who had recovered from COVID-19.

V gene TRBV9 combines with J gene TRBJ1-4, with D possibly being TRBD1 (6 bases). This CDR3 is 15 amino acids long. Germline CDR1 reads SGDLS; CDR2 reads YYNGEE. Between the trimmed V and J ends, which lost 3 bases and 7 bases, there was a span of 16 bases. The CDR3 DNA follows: TGTGCCAGCAGCGGAGGGGGGGAGAACGGTGAAAAACTGTTTTTT. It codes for CASSGGGENGEKLFF.

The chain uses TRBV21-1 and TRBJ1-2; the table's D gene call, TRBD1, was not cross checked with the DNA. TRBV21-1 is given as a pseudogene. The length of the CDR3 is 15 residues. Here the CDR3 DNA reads TGTGCCAGCAGCCATGACAGGGAAACTAACTATGGCTACACCTTC. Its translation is CASSHDRETNYGYTF.

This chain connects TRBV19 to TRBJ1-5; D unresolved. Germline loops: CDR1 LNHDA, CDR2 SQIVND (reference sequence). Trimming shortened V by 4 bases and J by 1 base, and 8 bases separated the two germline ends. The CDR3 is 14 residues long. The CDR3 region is CASSRLQSNQPQHF. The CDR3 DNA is TGTGCCAGTAGTAGACTACAGAGCAATCAGCCCCAGCATTTT.

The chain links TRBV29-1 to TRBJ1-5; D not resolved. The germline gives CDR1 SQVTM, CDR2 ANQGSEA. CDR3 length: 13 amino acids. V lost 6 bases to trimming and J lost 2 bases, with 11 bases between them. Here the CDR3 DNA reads TGCAGCGTCGGTCACGGTGGCAATCAGCCCCAGCATTTT. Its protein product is CSVGHGGNQPQHF.

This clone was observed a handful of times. CDR3 in DNA: TGTGCCAGCAGTTACCGGGACAGGGTATCCTACGAGCAGTACTTC. This encodes CASSYRDRVSYEQYF. The chain combines TRBV6-5 with TRBJ2-7, with TRBD1 matching 9 bases. The CDR3 sequence is 15 residues long. The junction had 3 bases not matched to a gene; V was cut back by 2 bases and J by 1 base. The germline CDR1 and CDR2 sequences are MNHEY and SVGAGI.

CDR3 coding DNA: TGTGCCAGCAGTTCTCAGAGGGGGCCTCAGCCCCAGCATTTT. It specifies CASSSQRGPQPQHF. J is TRBJ1-5 and V is TRBV6-2 or TRBV6-3, with 7 bases lining up with TRBD1. The CDR3 runs 14 residues. Germline trimming cut 4 bases from V and 6 bases from J; bases unmatched to any gene: 6. Looked up from germline, CDR1 is MNHEY and CDR2 is SVGEGT.

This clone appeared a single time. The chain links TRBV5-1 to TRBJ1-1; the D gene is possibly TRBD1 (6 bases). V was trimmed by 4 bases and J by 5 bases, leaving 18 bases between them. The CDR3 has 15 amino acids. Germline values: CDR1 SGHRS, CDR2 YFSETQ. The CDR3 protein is CASSLQGPTQTEAFF. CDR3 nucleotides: TGCGCCAGCAGCCTACAGGGACCGACGCAGACTGAAGCTTTCTTT.

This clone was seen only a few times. The CDR3 bases are TGTGCCAGCAGAACCACCTATCCAGGGGGTAGGTTGGATCAGCCCCAGCATTTT. This gives the protein CASRTTYPGGRLDQPQHF. The chain links TRBV21-1 to TRBJ1-5; TRBD1 is the table's D call and was not checked against the DNA. TRBV21-1 is classified as a pseudogene. The length of the CDR3 is 18 residues.

CDR3 in DNA: TGTGCCAGCAGTTCTTCCCGAGGGCAGCCCCAGCATTTT. Translated, it gives CASSSSRGQPQHF. This chain joins TRBV27 and TRBJ1-5; D gene uncertain. V lost 4 bases and J 7 bases, leaving 11 bases between the germline ends. The V gene's germline CDR1 is MNHEY and CDR2 SMNVEV (reference sequence). This CDR3 region has 13 residues.

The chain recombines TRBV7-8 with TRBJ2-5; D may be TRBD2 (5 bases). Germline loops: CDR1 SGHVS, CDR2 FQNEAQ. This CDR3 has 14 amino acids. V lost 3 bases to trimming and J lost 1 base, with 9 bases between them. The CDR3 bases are TGTGCCAGCAGCTTTTTAGGGAGCCAAGAGACCCAGTACTTC. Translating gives CASSFLGSQETQYF.

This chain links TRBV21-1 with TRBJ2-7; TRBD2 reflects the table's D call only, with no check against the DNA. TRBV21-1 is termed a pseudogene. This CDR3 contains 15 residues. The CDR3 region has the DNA TGTGCCAGCAGCAAGGGTCGCGGAAGCTCCTACGAGCAGTACTTC. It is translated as CASSKGRGSSYEQYF.

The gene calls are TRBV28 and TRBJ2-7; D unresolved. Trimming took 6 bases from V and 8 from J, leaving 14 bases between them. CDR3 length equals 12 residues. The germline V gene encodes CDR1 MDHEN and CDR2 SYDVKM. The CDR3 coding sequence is TGTGCCAGCAGCTCTACAGACCGGCAGCAGTACTTC. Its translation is CASSSTDRQQYF.

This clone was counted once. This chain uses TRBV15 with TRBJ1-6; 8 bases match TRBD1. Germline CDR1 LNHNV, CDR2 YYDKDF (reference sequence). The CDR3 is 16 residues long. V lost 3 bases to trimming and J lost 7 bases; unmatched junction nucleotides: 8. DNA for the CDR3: TGTGCCACCAGCAGCTATCCCAGGGGGCTCAATTCACCCCTCCACTTT. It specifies CATSSYPRGLNSPLHF. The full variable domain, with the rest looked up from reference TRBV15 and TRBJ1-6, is DAMVIQNPRYQVTQFGKPVTLSCSQTLNHNVMYWYQQKSSQAPKLLFHYYDKDFNNEADTPDNFQSRRPNTSFCFLDIRSPGLGDTAMYLCATSSYPRGLNSPLHFGNGTRLTVT.

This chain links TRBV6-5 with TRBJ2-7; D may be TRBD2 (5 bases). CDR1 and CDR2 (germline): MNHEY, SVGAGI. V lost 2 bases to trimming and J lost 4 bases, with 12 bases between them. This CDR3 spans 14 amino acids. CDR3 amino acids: CASSYREERYEQYF. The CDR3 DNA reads TGTGCCAGCAGTTACCGGGAAGAGCGGTACGAGCAGTACTTC.

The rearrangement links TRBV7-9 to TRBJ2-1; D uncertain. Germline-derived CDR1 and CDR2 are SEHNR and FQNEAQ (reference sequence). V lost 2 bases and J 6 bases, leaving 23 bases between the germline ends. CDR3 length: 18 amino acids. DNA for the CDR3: TGTGCCAGCAGCTTATGGATGGTGCCCAAATCGGGTTCCAATGAGCAGTTCTTC. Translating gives CASSLWMVPKSGSNEQFF.

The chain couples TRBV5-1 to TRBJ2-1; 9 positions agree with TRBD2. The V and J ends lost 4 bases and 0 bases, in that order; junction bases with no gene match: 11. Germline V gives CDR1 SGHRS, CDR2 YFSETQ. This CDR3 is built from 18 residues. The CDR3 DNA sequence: TGCGCCAGCAGCCTGAGAGCGGGGGGTCGGAGCTCCTACAATGAGCAGTTCTTC. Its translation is CASSLRAGGRSSYNEQFF.

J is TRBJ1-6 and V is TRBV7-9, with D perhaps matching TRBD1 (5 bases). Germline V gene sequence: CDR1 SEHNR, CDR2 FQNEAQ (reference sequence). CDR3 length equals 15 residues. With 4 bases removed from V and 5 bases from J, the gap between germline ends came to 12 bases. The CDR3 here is CASSWIQVNNSPLHF. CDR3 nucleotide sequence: TGTGCCAGCAGCTGGATACAGGTCAATAATTCACCCCTCCACTTT.

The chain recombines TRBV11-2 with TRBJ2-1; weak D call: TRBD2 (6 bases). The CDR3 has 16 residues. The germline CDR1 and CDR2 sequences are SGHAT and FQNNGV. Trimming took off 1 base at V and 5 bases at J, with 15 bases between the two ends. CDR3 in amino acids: CASSLGSTRRDNEQFF. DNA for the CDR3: TGTGCCAGCAGCTTAGGGTCTACCAGGAGGGACAATGAGCAGTTCTTC.

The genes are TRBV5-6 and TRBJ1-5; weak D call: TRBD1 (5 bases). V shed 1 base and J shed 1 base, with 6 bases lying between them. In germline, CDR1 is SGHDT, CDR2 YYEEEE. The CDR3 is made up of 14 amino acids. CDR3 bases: TGTGCCAGCAGCTTGCAGGGCAGCAATCAGCCCCAGCATTTT. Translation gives CASSLQGSNQPQHF.

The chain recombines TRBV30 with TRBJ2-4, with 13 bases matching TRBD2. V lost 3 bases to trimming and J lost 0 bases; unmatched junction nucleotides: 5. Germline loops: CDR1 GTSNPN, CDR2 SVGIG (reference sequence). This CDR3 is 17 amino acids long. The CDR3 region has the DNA TGTGCCTGGAGCGGACTAGCGGGGGCCCTAGCCAAAAACATTCAGTACTTC. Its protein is CAWSGLAGALAKNIQYF.

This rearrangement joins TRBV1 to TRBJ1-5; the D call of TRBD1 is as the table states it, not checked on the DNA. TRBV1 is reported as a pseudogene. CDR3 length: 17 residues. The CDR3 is CTSSQEDRECPNQPQHF. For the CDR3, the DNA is TGCACCAGCAGCCAAGAGGACAGGGAGTGCCCCAATCAGCCCCAGCATTTT.

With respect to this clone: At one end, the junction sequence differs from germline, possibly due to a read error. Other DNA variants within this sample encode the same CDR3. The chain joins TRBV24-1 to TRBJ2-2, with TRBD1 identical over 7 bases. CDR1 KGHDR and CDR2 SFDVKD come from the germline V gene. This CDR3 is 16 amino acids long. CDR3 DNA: TGTGCCACCAGCAATGACAGGGTCGTGAGGACCGGGGAGTTGTTTTTT. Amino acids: CATSNDRVVRTGELFF.

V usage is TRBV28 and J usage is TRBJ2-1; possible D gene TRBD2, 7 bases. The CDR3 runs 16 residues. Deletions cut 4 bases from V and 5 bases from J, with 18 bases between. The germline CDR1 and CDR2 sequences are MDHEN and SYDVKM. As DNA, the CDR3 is TGTGCCAGCAGTTATCATAGGGGGAGGGAAAACAATGAGCAGTTCTTC. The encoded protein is CASSYHRGRENNEQFF.

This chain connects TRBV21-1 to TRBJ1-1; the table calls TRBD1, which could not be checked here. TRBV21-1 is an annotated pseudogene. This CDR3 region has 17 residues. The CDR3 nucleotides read TGTGCCAGCAGCAGGAGGGACAGGCATTTTGGTGCCACTGAAGCTTTCTTT. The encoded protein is CASSRRDRHFGATEAFF.

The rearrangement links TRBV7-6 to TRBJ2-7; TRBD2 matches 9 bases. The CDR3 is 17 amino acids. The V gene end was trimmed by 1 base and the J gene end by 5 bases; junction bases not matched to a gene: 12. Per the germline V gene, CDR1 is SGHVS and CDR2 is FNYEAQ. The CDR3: CASSLGTSATAGHEQYF. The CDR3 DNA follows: TGTGCCAGCAGCTTAGGGACTAGCGCGACGGCGGGCCACGAGCAGTACTTC.

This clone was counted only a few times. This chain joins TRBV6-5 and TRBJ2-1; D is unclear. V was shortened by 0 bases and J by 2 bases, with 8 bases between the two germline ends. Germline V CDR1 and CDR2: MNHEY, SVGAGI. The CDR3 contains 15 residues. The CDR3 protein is CASSYSPQAYNEQFF. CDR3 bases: TGTGCCAGCAGTTACTCCCCTCAGGCCTACAATGAGCAGTTCTTC.

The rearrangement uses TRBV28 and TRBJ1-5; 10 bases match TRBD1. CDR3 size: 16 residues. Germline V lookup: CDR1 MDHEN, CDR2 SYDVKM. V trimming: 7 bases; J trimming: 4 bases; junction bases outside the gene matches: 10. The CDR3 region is CASTPRGQGNNQPQHF. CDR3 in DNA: TGTGCCAGCACCCCCCGGGGACAGGGGAATAATCAGCCCCAGCATTTT.

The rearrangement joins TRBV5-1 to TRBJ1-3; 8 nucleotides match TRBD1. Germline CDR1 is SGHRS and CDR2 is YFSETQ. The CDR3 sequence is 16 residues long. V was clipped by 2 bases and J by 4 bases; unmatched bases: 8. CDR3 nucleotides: TGCGCCAGCAGCTTCCTCGGGACAGGATTAGGAAACACCATATATTTT. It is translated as CASSFLGTGLGNTIYF.

The CDR3 protein is CASSITGRDYGYTF. The CDR3 region has the DNA TGTGCCAGCAGTATAACAGGGAGGGACTATGGCTACACCTTC. The chain joins TRBV27 to TRBJ1-2; possibly TRBD1 for D (6 bases). Germline assignment: CDR1 MNHEY and CDR2 SMNVEV (reference sequence). V lost 5 bases and J 3 bases, leaving 13 bases between the germline ends. The CDR3 sequence is 14 residues long.

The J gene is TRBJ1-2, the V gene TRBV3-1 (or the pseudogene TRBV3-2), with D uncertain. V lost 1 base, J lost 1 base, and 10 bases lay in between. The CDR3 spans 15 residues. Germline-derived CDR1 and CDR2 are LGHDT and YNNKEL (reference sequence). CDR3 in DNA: TGTGCCAGCAGCCAAGGGTTGGAGGTTAACTATGGCTACACCTTC. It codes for CASSQGLEVNYGYTF.

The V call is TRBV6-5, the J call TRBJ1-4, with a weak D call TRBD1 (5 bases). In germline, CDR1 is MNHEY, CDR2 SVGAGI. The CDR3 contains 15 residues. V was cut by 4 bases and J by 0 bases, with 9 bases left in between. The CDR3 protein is CASSSGHATNEKLFF. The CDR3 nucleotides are TGTGCCAGCAGTTCAGGACACGCAACTAATGAAAAACTGTTTTTT.